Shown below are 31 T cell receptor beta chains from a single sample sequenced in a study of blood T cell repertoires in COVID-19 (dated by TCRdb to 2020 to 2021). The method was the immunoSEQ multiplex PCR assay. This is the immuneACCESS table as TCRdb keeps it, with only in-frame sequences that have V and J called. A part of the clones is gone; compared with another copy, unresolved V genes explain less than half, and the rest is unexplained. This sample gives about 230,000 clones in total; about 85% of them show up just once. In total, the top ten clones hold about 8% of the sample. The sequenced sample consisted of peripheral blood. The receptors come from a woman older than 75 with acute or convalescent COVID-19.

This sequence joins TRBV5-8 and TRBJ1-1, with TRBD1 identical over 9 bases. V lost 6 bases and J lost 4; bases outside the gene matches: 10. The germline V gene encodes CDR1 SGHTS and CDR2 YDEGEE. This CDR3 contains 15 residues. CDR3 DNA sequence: TGTGCCAGCATTCCAGGGACAGGGCGGCGCACTGAAGCTTTCTTT. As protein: CASIPGTGRRTEAFF. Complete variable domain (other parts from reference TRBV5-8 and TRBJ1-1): EAGVTQSPTHLIKTRGQQATLRCSPISGHTSVYWYQQALGLGLQFLLWYDEGEERNRGNFPPRFSGRQFPNYSSELNVNALELEDSALYLCASIPGTGRRTEAFFGQGTRLTVV.

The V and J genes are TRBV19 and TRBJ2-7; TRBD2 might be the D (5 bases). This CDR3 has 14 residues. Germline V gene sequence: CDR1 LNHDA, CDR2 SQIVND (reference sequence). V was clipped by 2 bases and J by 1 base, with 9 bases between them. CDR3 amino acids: CASSIPGESYEQYF. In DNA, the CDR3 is TGTGCCAGTAGTATACCCGGGGAATCCTACGAGCAGTACTTC.

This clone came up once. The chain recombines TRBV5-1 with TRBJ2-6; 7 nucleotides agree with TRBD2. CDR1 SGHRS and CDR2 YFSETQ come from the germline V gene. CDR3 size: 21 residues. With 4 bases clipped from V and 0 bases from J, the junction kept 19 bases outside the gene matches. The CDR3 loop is CASSMGSVSGVIASGANVLTF. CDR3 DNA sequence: TGCGCCAGCAGCATGGGCTCTGTCAGCGGGGTGATTGCCTCTGGGGCCAACGTCCTGACTTTC.

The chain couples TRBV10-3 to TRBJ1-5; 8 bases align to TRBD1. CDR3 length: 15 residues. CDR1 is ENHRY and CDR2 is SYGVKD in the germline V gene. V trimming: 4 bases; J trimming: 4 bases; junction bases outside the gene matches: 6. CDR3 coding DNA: TGTGCCATCAGTGCGGGGACAGGCCCTAATCAGCCCCAGCATTTT. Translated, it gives CAISAGTGPNQPQHF.

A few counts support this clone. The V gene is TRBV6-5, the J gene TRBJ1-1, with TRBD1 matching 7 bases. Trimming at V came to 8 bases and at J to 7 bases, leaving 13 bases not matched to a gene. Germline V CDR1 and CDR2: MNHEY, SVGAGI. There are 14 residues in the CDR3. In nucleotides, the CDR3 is TGTGCCAGCGCCCCCCCAGACAGGGCTGGTGAAGCTTTCTTT. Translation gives CASAPPDRAGEAFF.

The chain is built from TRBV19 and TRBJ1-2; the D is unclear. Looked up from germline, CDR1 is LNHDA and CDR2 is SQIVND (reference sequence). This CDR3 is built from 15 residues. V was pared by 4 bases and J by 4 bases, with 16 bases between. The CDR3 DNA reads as TGTGCCAGTAGTAGTGGAGGCCCTCGGGTCTATGGCTACACCTTC. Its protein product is CASSSGGPRVYGYTF.

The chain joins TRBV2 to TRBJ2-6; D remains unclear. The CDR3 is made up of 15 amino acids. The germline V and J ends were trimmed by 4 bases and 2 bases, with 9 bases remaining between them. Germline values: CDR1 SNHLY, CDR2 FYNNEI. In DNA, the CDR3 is TGTGCCAGCAGTGTACGCGGTGCTGGGGCCAACGTCCTGACTTTC. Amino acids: CASSVRGAGANVLTF.

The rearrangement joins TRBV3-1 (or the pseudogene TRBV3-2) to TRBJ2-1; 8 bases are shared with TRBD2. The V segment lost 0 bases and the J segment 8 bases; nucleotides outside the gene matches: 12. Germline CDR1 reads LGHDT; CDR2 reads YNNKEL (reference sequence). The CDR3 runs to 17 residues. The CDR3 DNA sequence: TGTGCCAGCAGCCAAGAGAGTTTGAGACTAGCGTACTATGAGCAGTTCTTC. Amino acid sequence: CASSQESLRLAYYEQFF.

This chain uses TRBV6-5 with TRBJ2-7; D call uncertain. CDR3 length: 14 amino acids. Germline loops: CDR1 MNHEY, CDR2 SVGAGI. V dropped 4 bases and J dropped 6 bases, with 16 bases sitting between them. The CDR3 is CASSFAPRIGEQYF. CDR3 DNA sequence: TGTGCCAGCAGTTTCGCCCCTAGGATAGGCGAGCAGTACTTC.

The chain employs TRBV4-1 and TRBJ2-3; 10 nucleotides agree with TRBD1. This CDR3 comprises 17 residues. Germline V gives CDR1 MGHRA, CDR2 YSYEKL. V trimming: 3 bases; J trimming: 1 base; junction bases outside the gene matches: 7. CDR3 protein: CASSQLPGTGGTDTQYF. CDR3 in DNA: TGCGCCAGCAGCCAGTTACCCGGGACAGGGGGCACAGATACGCAGTATTTT.

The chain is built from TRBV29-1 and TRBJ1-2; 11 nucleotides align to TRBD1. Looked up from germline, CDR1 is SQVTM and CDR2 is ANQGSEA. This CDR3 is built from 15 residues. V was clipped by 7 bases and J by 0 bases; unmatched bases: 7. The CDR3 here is CSAAGTGGSNYGYTF. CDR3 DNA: TGCAGCGCGGCGGGGACAGGGGGTTCTAACTATGGCTACACCTTC. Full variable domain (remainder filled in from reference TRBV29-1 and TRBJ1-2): SAVISQKPSRDICQRGTSLTIQCQVDSQVTMMFWYRQQPGQSLTLIATANQGSEATYESGFVIDKFPISRPNLTFSTLTVSNMSPEDSSIYLCSAAGTGGSNYGYTFGSGTRLTVV.

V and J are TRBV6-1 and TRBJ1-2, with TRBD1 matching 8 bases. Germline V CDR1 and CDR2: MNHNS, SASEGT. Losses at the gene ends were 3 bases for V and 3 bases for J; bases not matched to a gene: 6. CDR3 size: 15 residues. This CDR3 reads CASSDTGGPYYGYTF. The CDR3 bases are TGTGCCAGCAGTGACACAGGGGGTCCCTACTATGGCTACACCTTC.

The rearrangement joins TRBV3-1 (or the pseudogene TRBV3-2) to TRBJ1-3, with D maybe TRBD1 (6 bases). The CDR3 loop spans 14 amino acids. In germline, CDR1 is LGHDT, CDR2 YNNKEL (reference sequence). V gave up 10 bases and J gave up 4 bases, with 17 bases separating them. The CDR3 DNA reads TGTGCCACCGCGGGGGGGGGCAAAGGAAACACCATATATTTT. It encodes CATAGGGKGNTIYF.

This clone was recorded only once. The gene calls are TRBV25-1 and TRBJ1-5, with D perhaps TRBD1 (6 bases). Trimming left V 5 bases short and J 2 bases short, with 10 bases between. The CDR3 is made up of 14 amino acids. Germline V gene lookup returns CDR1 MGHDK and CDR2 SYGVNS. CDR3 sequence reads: CASSKAGGNQPQHF. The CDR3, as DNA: TGTGCCAGCAGTAAGGCAGGGGGCAATCAGCCCCAGCATTTT.

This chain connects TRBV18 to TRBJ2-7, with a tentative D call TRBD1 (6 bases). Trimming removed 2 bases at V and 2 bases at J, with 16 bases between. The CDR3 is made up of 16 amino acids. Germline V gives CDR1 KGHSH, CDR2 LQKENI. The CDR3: CASSPFPPGVTYEQYF. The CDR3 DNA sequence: TGTGCCAGCTCACCATTCCCGCCAGGGGTGACCTACGAGCAGTACTTC. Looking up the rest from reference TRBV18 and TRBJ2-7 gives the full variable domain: NAGVMQNPRHLVRRRGQEARLRCSPMKGHSHVYWYRQLPEEGLKFMVYLQKENIIDESGMPKERFSAEFPKEGPSILRIQQVVRGDSAAYFCASSPFPPGVTYEQYFGPGTRLTVT.

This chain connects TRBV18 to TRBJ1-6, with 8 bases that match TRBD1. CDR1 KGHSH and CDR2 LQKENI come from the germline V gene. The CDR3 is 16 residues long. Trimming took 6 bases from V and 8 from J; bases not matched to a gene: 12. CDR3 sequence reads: CASSPRGQETDSPLHF. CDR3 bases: TGTGCCAGCTCCCCGCGGGGACAGGAGACTGATTCACCCCTCCACTTT.

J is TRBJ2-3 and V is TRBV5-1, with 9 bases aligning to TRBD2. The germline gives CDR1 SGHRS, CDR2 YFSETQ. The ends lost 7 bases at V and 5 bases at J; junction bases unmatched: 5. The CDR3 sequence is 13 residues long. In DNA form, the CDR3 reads TGCGCCAGCCGAATAGCGGGAGAAGATACGCAGTATTTT. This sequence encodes CASRIAGEDTQYF.

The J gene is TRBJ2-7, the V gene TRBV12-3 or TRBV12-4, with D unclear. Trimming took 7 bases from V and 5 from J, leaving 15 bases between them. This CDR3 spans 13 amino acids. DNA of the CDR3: TGTGCCAGCACCCCTCAAGCCCTAAACGAGCAGTACTTC. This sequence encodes CASTPQALNEQYF.

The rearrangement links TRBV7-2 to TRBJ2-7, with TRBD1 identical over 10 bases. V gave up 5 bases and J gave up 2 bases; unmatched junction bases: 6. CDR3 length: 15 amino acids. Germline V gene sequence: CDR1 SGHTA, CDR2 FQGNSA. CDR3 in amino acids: CASSTGQGRTYEQYF. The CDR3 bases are TGTGCCAGCAGCACGGGACAGGGGAGGACCTACGAGCAGTACTTC.

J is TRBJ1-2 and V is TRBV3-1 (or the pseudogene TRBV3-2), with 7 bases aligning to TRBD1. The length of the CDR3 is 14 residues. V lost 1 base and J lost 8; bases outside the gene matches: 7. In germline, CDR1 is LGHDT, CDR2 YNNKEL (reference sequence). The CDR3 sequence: CASSQGTGGRGYTF. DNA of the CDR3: TGTGCCAGCAGCCAAGGGACAGGCGGAAGAGGCTACACCTTC.

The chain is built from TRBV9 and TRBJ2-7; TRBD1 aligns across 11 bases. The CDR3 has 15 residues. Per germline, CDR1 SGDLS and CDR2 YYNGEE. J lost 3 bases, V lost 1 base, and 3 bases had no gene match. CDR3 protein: CASSVRTGGVYEQYF. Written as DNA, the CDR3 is TGTGCCAGCAGCGTAAGGACAGGGGGCGTCTACGAGCAGTACTTC.

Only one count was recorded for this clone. In nucleotides, the CDR3 is TGTGCCAGCAGCTTAGTTGCGGATACGCAGTATTTT. As protein: CASSLVADTQYF. The chain couples TRBV7-9 to TRBJ2-3, with D unclear. This CDR3 spans 12 amino acids. Germline-derived CDR1 and CDR2 are SEHNR and FQNEAQ (reference sequence). V lost 1 base to trimming and J lost 6 bases, with 5 bases between them.

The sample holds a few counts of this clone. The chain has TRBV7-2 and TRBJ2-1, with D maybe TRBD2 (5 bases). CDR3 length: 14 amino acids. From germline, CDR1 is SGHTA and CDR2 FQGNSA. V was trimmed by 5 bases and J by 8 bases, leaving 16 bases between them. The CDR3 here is CASSPSVRAHEQFF. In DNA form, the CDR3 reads TGTGCCAGCAGCCCATCGGTGAGGGCCCATGAGCAGTTCTTC.

The CDR3 sequence: CASITSQGHQPQHF. The DNA for the CDR3 is TGTGCCAGTATTACCTCCCAGGGGCATCAGCCCCAGCATTTT. The genes are TRBV19 and TRBJ1-5, with a possible D match to TRBD1 (6 bases). Germline lookup yields CDR1 LNHDA and CDR2 SQIVND (reference sequence). Trimming shortened V by 7 bases and J by 5 bases, and 15 bases separated the two germline ends. The CDR3 spans 14 residues.

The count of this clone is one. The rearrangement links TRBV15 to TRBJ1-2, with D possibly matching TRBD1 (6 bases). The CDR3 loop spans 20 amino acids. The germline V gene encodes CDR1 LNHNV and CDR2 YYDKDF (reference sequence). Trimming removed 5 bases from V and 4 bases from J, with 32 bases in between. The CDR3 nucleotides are TGTGCCACCAGCTGTGAGTGGGGACCCGGGAGGGGGGCGGCGGGCTATGGCTACACCTTC. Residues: CATSCEWGPGRGAAGYGYTF. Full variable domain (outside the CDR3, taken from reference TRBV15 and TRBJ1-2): DAMVIQNPRYQVTQFGKPVTLSCSQTLNHNVMYWYQQKSSQAPKLLFHYYDKDFNNEADTPDNFQSRRPNTSFCFLDIRSPGLGDTAMYLCATSCEWGPGRGAAGYGYTFGSGTRLTVV.

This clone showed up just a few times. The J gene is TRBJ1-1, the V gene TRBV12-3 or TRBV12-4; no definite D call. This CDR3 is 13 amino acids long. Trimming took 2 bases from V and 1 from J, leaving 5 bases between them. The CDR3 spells CASSLSGNTEAFF. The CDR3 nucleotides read TGTGCCAGCAGTTTATCAGGGAACACTGAAGCTTTCTTT.

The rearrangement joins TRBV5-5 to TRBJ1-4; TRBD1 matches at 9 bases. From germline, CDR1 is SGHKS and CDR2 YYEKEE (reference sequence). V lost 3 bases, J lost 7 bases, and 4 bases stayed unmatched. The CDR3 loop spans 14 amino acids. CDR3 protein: CASSWRDRAEKLFF. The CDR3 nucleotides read TGTGCCAGCAGCTGGAGGGACAGGGCTGAAAAACTGTTTTTT.

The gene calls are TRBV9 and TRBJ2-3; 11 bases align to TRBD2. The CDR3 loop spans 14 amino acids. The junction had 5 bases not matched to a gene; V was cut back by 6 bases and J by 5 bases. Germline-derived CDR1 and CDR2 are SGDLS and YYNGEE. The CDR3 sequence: CASTSGGPVDTQYF. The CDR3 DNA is TGTGCCAGCACTAGCGGGGGGCCCGTAGATACGCAGTATTTT.

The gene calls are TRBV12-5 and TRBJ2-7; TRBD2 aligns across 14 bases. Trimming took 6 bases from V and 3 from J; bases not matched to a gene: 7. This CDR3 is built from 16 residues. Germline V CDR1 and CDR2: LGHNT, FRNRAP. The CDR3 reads CASGRGLAGGVYEQYF. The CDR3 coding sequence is TGTGCTAGTGGCCGAGGACTAGCGGGGGGTGTCTACGAGCAGTACTTC.

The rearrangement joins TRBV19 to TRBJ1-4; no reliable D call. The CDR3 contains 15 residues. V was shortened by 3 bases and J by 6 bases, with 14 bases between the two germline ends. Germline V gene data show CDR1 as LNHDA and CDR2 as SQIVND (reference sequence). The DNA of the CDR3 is TGTGCCAGTAGTATGGAGGGCCTTGGGGATGAAAAACTGTTTTTT. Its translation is CASSMEGLGDEKLFF.

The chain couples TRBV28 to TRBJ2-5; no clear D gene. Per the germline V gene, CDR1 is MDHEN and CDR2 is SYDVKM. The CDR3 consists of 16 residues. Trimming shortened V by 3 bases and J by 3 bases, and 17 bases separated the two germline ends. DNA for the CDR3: TGTGCCAGCAGTTTCCTTTACGGTGGGCAGAAAGAGACCCAGTACTTC. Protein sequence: CASSFLYGGQKETQYF. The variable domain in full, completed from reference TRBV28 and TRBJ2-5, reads DVKVTQSSRYLVKRTGEKVFLECVQDMDHENMFWYRQDPGLGLRLIYFSYDVKMKEKGDIPEGYSVSREKKERFSLILESASTNQTSMYLCASSFLYGGQKETQYFGPGTRLLVL.